Below, one T cell receptor beta chain is given with its context. Its cognate antigen is unknown. The data were obtained in a study of T cell responses to AZD1222 COVID-19 vaccine. The repertoire was sequenced with immunoSEQ multiplex PCR; TCRdb's copy has only in-frame clones and lacks some. The table has approximately 100,000 clones, around nine tenths seen once. This CDR3 has 16 amino acids. V was cut by 1 base and J by 1 base, with 10 bases left in between. Looked up from germline, CDR1 is SGHTA and CDR2 is FQGTGA. Study-level findings and limits: There were vaccine-associated CD4 TCRs across spike, dominant at 160-218 and 743-854. Repertoires were sampled only after the peak T cell response.

The V and J genes are TRBV7-3 and TRBJ2-2, with TRBD2 as a possible D gene (6 bases). The sequence was collected from an adult in good health. This sample comprised peripheral blood, obtained on day 0 of AZD1222 vaccination. CDR3 region: CASSLNGGGNTGELFF. CDR3 DNA sequence: TGTGCCAGCAGCTTAAACGGGGGAGGGAACACCGGGGAGCTGTTTTTT.